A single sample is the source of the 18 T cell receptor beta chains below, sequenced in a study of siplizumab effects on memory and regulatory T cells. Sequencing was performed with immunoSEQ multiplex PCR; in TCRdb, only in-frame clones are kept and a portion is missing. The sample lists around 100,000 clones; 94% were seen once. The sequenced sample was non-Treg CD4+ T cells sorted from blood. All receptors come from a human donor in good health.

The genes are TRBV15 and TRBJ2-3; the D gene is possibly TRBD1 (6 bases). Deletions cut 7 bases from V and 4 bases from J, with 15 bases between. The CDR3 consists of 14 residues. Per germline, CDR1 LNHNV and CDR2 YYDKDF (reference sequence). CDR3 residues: CATTQGGDADTQYF. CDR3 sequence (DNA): TGTGCCACCACACAGGGTGGGGACGCAGATACGCAGTATTTT.

The CDR3 DNA reads as TGTGCCAGCTCCAGTCCAGTGAGAGGAGATACGCAGTATTTT. Its translation: CASSSPVRGDTQYF. The gene calls are TRBV9 and TRBJ2-3; D is unresolved. The V gene lost 7 bases and the J gene lost 5 bases, with 17 bases spanning the gap. The germline V gene encodes CDR1 SGDLS and CDR2 YYNGEE. This CDR3 contains 14 residues.

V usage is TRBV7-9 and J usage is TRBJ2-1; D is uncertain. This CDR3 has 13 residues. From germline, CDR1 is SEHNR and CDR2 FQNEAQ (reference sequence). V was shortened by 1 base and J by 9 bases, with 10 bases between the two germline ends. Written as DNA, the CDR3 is TGTGCCAGCAGCTTAGAGGGCTGGGGTGAGCAGTTCTTC. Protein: CASSLEGWGEQFF.

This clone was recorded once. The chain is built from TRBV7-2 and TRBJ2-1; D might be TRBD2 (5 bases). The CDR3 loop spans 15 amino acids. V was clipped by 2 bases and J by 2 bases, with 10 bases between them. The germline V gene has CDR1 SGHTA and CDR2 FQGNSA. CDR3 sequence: CASSLNEAAYNEQFF. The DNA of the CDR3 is TGTGCCAGCAGCTTAAACGAAGCGGCCTACAATGAGCAGTTCTTC.

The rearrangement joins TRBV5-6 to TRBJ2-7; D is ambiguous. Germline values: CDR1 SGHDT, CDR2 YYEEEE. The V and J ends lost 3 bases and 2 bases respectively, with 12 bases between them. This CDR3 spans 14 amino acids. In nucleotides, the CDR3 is TGTGCCAGCAGCTCCCGTGCCGGAGCCTACGAGCAGTACTTC. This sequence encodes CASSSRAGAYEQYF.

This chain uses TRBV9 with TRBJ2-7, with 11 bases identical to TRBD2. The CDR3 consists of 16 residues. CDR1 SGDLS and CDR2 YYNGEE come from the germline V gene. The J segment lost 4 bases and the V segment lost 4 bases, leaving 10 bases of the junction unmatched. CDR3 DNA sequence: TGTGCCAGCAGCATCGGCCCGGGACTAGCGGATTACGAGCAGTACTTC. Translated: CASSIGPGLADYEQYF.

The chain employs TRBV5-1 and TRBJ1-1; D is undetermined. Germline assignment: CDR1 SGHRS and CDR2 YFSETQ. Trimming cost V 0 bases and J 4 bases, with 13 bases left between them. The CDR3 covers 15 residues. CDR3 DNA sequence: TGCGCCAGCAGCTTGGGTTCTAACAGAGTCACTGAAGCTTTCTTT. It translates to CASSLGSNRVTEAFF. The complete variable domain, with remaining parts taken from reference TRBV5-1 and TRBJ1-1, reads KAGVTQTPRYLIKTRGQQVTLSCSPISGHRSVSWYQQTPGQGLQFLFEYFSETQRNKGNFPGRFSGRQFSNSRSEMNVSTLELGDSALYLCASSLGSNRVTEAFFGQGTRLTVV.

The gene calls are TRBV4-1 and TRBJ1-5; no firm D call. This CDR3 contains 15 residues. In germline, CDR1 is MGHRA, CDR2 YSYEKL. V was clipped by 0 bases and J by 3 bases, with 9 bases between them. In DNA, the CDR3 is TGCGCCAGCAGCCAAGATGGTCAGTACAATCAGCCCCAGCATTTT. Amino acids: CASSQDGQYNQPQHF.

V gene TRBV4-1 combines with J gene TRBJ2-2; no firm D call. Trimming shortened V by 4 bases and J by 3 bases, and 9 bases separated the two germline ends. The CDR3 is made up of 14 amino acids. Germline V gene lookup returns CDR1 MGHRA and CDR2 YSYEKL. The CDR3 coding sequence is TGCGCCAGCAGCCCCTTTGGGGACACCGGGGAGCTGTTTTTT. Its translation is CASSPFGDTGELFF.

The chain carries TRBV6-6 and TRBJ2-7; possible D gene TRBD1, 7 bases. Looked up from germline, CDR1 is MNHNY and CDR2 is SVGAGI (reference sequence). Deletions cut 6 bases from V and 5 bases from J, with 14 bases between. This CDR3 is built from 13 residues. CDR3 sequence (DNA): TGTGCCAGCAGGGAGGGGGCAGTCGACGAGCAGTACTTC. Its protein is CASREGAVDEQYF.

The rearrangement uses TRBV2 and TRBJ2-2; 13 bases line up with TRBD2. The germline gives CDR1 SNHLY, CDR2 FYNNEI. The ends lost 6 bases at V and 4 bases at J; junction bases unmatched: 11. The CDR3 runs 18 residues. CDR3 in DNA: TGTGCCAGCAGCTGGACTAGCGGGAGAGTAGTTGGCACCGGGGAGCTGTTTTTT. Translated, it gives CASSWTSGRVVGTGELFF.

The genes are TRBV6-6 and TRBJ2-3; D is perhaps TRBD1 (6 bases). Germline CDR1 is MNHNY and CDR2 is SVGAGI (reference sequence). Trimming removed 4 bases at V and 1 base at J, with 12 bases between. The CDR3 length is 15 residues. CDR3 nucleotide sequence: TGTGCCAGCAGTTTAAGACAGGCGGGCACAGATACGCAGTATTTT. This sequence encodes CASSLRQAGTDTQYF.

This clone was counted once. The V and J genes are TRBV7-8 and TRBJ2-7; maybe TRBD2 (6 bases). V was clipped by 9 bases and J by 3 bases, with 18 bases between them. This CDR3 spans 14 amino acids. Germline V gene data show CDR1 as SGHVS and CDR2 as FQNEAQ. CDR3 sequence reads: CARALVDYNYEQYF. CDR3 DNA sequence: TGTGCCAGGGCTTTGGTGGACTACAACTACGAGCAGTACTTC. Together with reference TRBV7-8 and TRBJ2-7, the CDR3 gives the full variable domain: GAGVSQSPRYKVAKRGQDVALRCDPISGHVSLFWYQQALGQGPEFLTYFQNEAQLDKSGLPSDRFFAERPEGSVSTLKIQRTQQEDSAVYLCARALVDYNYEQYFGPGTRLTVT.

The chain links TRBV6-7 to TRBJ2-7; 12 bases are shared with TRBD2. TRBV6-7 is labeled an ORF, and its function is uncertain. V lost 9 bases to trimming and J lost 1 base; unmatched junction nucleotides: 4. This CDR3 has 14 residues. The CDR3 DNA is TGTGCCAGAAAACTAGCGGGAGGTTCCTACGAGCAGTACTTC. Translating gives CARKLAGGSYEQYF.

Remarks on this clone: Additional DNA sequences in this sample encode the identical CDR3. The CDR3 region has the DNA TGTGCCAGCAGCTTAACAGGGGATGCAACTAATGAAAAACTGTTTTTT. Protein sequence: CASSLTGDATNEKLFF. The chain combines TRBV5-4 with TRBJ1-4, with 7 positions matching TRBD1. Germline V CDR1 and CDR2: SGHNT, YYREEE (reference sequence). V gave up 2 bases and J gave up 0 bases; unmatched junction bases: 4. This CDR3 spans 16 amino acids.

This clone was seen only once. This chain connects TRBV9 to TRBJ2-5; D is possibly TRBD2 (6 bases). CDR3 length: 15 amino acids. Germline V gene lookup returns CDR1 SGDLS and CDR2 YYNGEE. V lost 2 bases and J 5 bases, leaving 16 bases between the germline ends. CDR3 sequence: CASSVGGLQRETQYF. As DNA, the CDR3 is TGTGCCAGCAGCGTTGGGGGACTTCAAAGGGAGACCCAGTACTTC.

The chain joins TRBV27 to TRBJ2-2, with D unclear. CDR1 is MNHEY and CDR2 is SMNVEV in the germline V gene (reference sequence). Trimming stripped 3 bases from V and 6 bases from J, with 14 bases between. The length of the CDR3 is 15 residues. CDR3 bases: TGTGCCAGCAGTTTCCGAAATGCATTTGCCGGGGAGCTGTTTTTT. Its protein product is CASSFRNAFAGELFF.

This CDR3 reads CATDPSGNTIYF. CDR3 sequence (DNA): TGTGCCACCGACCCCTCTGGAAACACCATATATTTT. The genes are TRBV6-1 and TRBJ1-3; D remains unclear. Per germline, CDR1 MNHNS and CDR2 SASEGT. V was clipped by 10 bases and J by 0 bases, with 7 bases between them. There are 12 residues in the CDR3.